The clone carrying this T cell receptor beta chain was counted many times. Its antigen is still unknown. The data stem from a study of T cell repertoires in cytomegalovirus infection. Overall study context: Peptides in the study included HLA-C-restricted and HLA-B-restricted CMV epitopes. Indications of both CMV infection and matching HLA type were provided by public TCR beta signatures.

The CDR3 runs to 16 residues. V dropped 2 bases and J dropped 7 bases, with 20 bases sitting between them. Germline V CDR1 and CDR2: SGHVS, FQNEAQ. General study findings and limits: Clonotype analysis showed dominance of the ex vivo response by HLA-C-restricted CMV-specific TCR beta clonotypes. People with CMV and the relevant HLA were identified by cumulative public TCR beta family frequency.

TCRdb ran MiXCR on the reads and lists one entry per CDR3 protein. The table records roughly 220,000 distinct CDR3 sequences, approximately 38% of them present only once. Sequenced here: CD8+ T cells from cultured PBMCs, sampled from culture after CMV antigen stimulation. The chain recombines TRBV7-8 with TRBJ1-1; D uncertain. This TCR was sampled from a human donor in good health (CMV status not recorded). Some clones in this sample may be carry-over from other donors' samples. CDR3: CASSLIASYRVGEAFF. The DNA for the CDR3 is TGTGCCAGCAGCTTAATTGCCAGTTACCGAGTGGGTGAAGCTTTCTTT.